The clone carrying this TCR beta chain appeared once. Libraries were prepared by immunoSEQ multiplex PCR; TCRdb keeps only in-frame clonotypes and omits some of them. Of about 1.1 million clones listed, about four fifths are singletons. This specimen comes from a study of shared clonotypes between healthy human individuals. The CDR3 totals 14 residues. Trimming removed 0 bases from V and 4 bases from J, with 8 bases in between. The germline V gene has CDR1 SGDLS and CDR2 YYNGEE. The material sequenced was memory CD4+ T cells from PBMCs. This sample's subset: CD45RA-negative fraction. The rearrangement links TRBV9 to TRBJ1-3, with D unresolved. This clonotype was obtained from a man aged 18 to 30 in good health. Some clones in this sample may be carry-over from other donors' samples. CDR3 sequence (DNA): TGTGCCAGCAGCGTAGTGGAAACAGGAAACACCATATATTTT. Encoded protein: CASSVVETGNTIYF.